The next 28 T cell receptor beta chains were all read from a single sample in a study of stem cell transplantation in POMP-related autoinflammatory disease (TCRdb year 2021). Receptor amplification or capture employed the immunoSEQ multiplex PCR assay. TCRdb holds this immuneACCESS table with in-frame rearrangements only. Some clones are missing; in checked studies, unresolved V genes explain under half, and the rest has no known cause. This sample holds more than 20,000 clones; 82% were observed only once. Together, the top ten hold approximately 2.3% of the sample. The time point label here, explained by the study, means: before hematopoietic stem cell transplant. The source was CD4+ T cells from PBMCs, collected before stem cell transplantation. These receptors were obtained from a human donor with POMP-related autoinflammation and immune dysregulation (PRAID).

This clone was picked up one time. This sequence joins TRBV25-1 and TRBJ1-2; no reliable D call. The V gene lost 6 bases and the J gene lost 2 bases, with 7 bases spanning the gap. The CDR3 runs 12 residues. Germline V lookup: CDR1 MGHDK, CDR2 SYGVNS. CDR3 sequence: CASRGSNYGYTF. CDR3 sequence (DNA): TGTGCCAGCAGGGGGTCCAACTATGGCTACACCTTC.

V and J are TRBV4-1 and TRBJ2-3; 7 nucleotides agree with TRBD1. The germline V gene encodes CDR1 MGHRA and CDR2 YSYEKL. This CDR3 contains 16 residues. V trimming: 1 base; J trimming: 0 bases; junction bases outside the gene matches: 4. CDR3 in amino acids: CASSQGEGQSTDTQYF. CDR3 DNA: TGCGCCAGCAGCCAAGGAGAGGGACAGAGCACAGATACGCAGTATTTT.

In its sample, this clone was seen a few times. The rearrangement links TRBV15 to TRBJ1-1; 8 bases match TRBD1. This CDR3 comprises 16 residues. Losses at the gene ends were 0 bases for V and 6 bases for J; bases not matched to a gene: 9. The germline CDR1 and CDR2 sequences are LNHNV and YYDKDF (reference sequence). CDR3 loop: CATSRDQGAGESEAFF. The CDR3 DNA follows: TGTGCCACCAGCAGAGATCAGGGGGCAGGGGAGTCTGAAGCTTTCTTT.

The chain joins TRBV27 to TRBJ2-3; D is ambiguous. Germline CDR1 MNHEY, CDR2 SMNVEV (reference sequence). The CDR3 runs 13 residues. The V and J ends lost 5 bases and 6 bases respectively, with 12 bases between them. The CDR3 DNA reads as TGTGCCAGCAGTCGGGTGGTTCGGGATACGCAGTATTTT. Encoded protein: CASSRVVRDTQYF.

CDR3 nucleotides: TGTGCCAGCAGCCGGACTGAGTCGGGGTACGGCACAGATACGCAGTATTTT. As protein: CASSRTESGYGTDTQYF. The rearrangement uses TRBV11-1 and TRBJ2-3; a weak D match, TRBD2 (5 bases). CDR1 is SGHAT, CDR2 FQDESV, per germline (reference sequence). The germline V and J ends were trimmed by 5 bases and 1 base, with 19 bases remaining between them. The CDR3 sequence is 17 residues long.

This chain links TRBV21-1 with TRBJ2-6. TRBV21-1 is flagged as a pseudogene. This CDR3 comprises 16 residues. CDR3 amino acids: CASSKDAISGANVLTF. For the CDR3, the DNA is TGTGCCAGCAGCAAAGACGCCATCTCTGGGGCCAACGTCCTGACTTTC.

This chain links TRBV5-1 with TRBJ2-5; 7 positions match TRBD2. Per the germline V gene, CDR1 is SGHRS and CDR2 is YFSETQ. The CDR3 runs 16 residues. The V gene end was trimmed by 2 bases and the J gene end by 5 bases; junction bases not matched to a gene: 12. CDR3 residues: CASSLRTSWSGETQYF. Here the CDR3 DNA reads TGCGCCAGCAGCTTAAGGACTAGTTGGTCCGGGGAGACCCAGTACTTC.

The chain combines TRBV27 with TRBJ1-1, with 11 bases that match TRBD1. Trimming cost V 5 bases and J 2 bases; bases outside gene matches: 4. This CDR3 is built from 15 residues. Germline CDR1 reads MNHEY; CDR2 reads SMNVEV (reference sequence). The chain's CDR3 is CASSPGTGGNTEAFF. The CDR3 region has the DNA TGTGCCAGCAGTCCAGGGACAGGGGGAAACACTGAAGCTTTCTTT.

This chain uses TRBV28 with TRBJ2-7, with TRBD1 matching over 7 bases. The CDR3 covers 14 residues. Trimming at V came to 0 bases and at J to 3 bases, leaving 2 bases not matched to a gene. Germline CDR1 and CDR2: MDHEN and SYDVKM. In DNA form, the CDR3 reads TGTGCCAGCAGTTTATGGGCAGGGGGCTACGAGCAGTACTTC. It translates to CASSLWAGGYEQYF.

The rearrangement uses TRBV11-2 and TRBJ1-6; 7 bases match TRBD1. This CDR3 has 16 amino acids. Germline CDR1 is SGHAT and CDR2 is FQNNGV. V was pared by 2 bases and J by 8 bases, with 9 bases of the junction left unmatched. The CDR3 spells CASSLLRQGIYSPLHF. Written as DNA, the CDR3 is TGTGCCAGCAGCTTACTACGACAGGGAATATATTCACCCCTCCACTTT.

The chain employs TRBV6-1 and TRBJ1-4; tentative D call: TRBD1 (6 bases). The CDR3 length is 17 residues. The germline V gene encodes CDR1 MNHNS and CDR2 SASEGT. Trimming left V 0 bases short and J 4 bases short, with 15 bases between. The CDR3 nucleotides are TGTGCCAGCAGTGAAGCGCTCCGGGTAGGGGGTAATGAAAAACTGTTTTTT. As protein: CASSEALRVGGNEKLFF.

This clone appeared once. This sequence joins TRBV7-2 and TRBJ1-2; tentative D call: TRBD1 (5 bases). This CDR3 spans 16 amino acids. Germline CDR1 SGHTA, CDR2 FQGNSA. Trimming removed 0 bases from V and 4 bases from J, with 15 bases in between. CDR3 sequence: CASSLADILGGYGYTF. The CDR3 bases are TGTGCCAGCAGCTTAGCGGACATCCTGGGGGGCTATGGCTACACCTTC. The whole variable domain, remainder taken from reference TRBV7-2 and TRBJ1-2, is GAGVSQSPSNKVTEKGKDVELRCDPISGHTALYWYRQSLGQGLEFLIYFQGNSAPDKSGLPSDRFSAERTGGSVSTLTIQRTQQEDSAVYLCASSLADILGGYGYTFGSGTRLTVV.

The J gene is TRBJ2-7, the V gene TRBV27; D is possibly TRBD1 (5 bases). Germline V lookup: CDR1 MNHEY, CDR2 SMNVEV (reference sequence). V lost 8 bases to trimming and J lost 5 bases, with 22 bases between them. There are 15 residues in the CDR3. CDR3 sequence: CASPPGEGVHHEQYF. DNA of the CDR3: TGTGCCAGCCCCCCTGGCGAAGGGGTTCACCACGAGCAGTACTTC.

CDR3 loop: CASRPFPSPSNQPQHF. In DNA, the CDR3 is TGTGCCAGCAGACCTTTCCCTTCCCCTAGCAATCAGCCCCAGCATTTT. The genes are TRBV28 and TRBJ1-5; D unresolved. The CDR3 is made up of 16 amino acids. The V end was cut by 6 bases, the J end by 0 bases, with 15 bases between. CDR1 and CDR2 from the germline V gene are MDHEN and SYDVKM.

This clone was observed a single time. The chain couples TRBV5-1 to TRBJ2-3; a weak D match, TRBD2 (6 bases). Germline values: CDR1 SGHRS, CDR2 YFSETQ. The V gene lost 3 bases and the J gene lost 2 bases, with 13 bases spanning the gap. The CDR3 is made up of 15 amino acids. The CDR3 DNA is TGCGCCAGCAGCTATCGGGGACTTAACACAGATACGCAGTATTTT. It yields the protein CASSYRGLNTDTQYF.

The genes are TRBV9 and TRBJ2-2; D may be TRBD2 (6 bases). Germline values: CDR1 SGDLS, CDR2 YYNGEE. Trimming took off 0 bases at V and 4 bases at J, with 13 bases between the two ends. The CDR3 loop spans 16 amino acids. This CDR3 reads CASSVERRARTGELFF. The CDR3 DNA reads TGTGCCAGCAGCGTAGAACGGAGGGCCCGCACCGGGGAGCTGTTTTTT.

CDR3 nucleotides: TGCGCCAGCAGCTCCAGGACAGGGAGGGACTATGGCTACACCTTC. Encoded protein: CASSSRTGRDYGYTF. This sequence joins TRBV5-1 and TRBJ1-2, with 8 bases aligning to TRBD1. CDR1 SGHRS and CDR2 YFSETQ come from the germline V gene. This CDR3 contains 15 residues. V gave up 3 bases and J gave up 3 bases; unmatched junction bases: 7.

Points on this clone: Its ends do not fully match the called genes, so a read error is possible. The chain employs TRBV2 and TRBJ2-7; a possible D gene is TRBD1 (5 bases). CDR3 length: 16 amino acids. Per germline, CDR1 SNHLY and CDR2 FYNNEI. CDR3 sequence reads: CASREEQGIDRTEQYF. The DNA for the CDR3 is TGTGCCAGCAGAGAAGAGCAGGGAATAGACCGGACCGAGCAGTACTTC.

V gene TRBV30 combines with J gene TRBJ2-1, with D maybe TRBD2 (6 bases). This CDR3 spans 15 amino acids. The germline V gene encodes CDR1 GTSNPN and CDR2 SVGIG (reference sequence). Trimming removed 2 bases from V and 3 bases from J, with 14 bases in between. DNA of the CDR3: TGTGCCTGGAGTAGTTTAGCGCGGGGCTACAATGAGCAGTTCTTC. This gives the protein CAWSSLARGYNEQFF.

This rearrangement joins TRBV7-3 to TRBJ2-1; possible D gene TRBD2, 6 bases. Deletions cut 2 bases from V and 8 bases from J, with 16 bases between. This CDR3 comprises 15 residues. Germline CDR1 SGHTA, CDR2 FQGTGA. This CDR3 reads CASSLSASVSHEQFF. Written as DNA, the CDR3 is TGTGCCAGCAGCTTATCGGCTAGCGTCTCCCATGAGCAGTTCTTC.

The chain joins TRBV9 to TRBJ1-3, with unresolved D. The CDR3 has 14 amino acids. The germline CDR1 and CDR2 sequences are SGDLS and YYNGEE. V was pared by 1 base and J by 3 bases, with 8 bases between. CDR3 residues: CASSVREVGNTIYF. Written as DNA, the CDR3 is TGTGCCAGCAGCGTAAGAGAAGTTGGAAACACCATATATTTT.

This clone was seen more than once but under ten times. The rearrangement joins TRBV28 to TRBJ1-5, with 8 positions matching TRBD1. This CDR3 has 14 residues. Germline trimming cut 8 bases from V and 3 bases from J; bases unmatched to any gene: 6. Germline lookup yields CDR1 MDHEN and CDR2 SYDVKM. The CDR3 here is CASQQGQDNQPQHF. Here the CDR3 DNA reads TGTGCCAGCCAACAGGGACAGGACAATCAGCCCCAGCATTTT.

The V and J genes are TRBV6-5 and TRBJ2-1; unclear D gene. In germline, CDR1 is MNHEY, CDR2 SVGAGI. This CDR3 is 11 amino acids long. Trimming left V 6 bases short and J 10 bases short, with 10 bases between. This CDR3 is CASSGLGEQFF. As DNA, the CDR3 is TGTGCCAGCAGCGGGTTGGGCGAGCAGTTCTTC.

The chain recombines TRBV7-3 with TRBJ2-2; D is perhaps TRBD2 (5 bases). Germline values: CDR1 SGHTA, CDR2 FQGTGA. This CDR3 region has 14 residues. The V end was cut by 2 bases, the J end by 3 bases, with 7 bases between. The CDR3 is CASSLSRDTGELFF. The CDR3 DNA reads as TGTGCCAGCAGCTTATCGCGGGACACCGGGGAGCTGTTTTTT.

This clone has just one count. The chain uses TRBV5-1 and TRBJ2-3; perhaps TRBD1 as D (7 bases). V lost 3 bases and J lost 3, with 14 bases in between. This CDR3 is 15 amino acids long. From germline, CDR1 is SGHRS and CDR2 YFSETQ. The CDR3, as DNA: TGCGCCAGCAGCTACGGAGGGGGCAATACAGATACGCAGTATTTT. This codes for CASSYGGGNTDTQYF.

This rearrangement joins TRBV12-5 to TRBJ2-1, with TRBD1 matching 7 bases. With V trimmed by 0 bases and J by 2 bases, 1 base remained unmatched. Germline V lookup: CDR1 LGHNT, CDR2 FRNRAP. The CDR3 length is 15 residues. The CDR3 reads CASGLVQGTYNEQFF. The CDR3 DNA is TGTGCTAGTGGTTTGGTACAGGGGACCTACAATGAGCAGTTCTTC.

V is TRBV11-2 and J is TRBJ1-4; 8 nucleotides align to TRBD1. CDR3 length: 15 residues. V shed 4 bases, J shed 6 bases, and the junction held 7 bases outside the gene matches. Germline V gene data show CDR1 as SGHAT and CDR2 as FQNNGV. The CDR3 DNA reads TGTGCCAGCAGCTCCGGGGGGACAGGCTATGAAAAACTGTTTTTT. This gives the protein CASSSGGTGYEKLFF.

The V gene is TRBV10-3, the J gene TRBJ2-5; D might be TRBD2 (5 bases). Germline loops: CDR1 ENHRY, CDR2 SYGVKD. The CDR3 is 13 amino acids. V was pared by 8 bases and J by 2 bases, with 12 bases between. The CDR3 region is CAIHTRMQETQYF. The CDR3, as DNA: TGTGCCATCCATACTAGGATGCAAGAGACCCAGTACTTC.